Reported below is one T cell receptor (beta chain). Its antigen is unidentified. The sample belongs to a study of CD8 T cells in Susac syndrome. Study-wide background: Of the sequenced Susac syndrome patients, more than 5 had active disease and eight or nine were in remission. Study-wide results and caveats: As acknowledged by the study, its TCR sequencing and HLA analysis included a relatively small number of individuals. Clonal expansion was missing from Susac syndrome CD4+ T cell repertoires.

It was with random hexamers that 0.5 to 1 ug RNA was reverse transcribed. Amplification of TCR beta CDR3 used immunoSEQ multiplex PCR across 54 Vbeta and 13 Jbeta. TCRdb analysed the immunoSEQ multiplex PCR reads with MiXCR anew, one entry per CDR3 protein. This sample has about 240,000 distinct CDR3 sequences, with 96% found just once. Germline assignment: CDR1 MNHNY and CDR2 SVGAGI (reference sequence). CDR3 length: 15 amino acids. Trimming pared 10 bases from V and 2 bases from J, leaving 20 bases between. The chain links TRBV6-6 to TRBJ1-1; D remains unclear. The sequence was obtained from a human donor with Susac syndrome. The sequencing input was CD4+ T cells from PBMCs. CDR3 nucleotide sequence: TGTGCCACCAAGGTATCGTTTCAACCTAACACTGAAGCTTTCTTT. It yields the protein CATKVSFQPNTEAFF.